This passage covers 23 T cell receptor beta chains from one sample sequenced in a study of shared clonotypes between healthy human individuals. TCRdb's table, derived via immunoSEQ multiplex PCR, lists solely in-frame clones and lacks some. The sample shows over a million clones, 65% to 80% of them seen only once. Sequenced material: memory CD4+ T cells sorted from blood. Subset given: CD45RA-negative fraction. These receptors all come from a man aged 18 to 30 in good health.

The CDR3 protein is CASRSTGNYNEQFF. The CDR3 nucleotides are TGTGCCAGCAGATCGACAGGGAACTACAATGAGCAGTTCTTC. This chain links TRBV6-1 with TRBJ2-1; 7 nucleotides line up with TRBD1. CDR3 length equals 14 residues. The V gene end was trimmed by 6 bases and the J gene end by 3 bases; junction bases not matched to a gene: 5. The germline V gene encodes CDR1 MNHNS and CDR2 SASEGT.

This clone was picked up one time. This chain connects TRBV5-1 to TRBJ1-2; D remains unclear. V was trimmed by 0 bases and J by 4 bases, leaving 10 bases between them. Germline V lookup: CDR1 SGHRS, CDR2 YFSETQ. CDR3 size: 14 residues. CDR3 region: CASSLAAAPYGYTF. The CDR3 DNA is TGCGCCAGCAGCTTGGCGGCGGCTCCCTATGGCTACACCTTC.

This clone was seen a handful of times. The gene calls are TRBV7-9 and TRBJ1-4; D possibly corresponds to TRBD1 (5 bases). With 7 bases removed from V and 5 bases from J, the gap between germline ends came to 29 bases. CDR1 is SEHNR, CDR2 FQNEAQ, per germline (reference sequence). The CDR3 runs 19 residues. CDR3 sequence reads: CASTLRYGRQGALNEKLFF. In DNA form, the CDR3 reads TGTGCCAGCACCCTCAGGTACGGAAGGCAAGGGGCCCTCAATGAAAAACTGTTTTTT. The whole variable domain, filled in from reference TRBV7-9 and TRBJ1-4, reads DTGVSQNPRHKITKRGQNVTFRCDPISEHNRLYWYRQTLGQGPEFLTYFQNEAQLEKSRLLSDRFSAERPKGSFSTLEIQRTEQGDSAMYLCASTLRYGRQGALNEKLFFGSGTQLSVL.

The chain links TRBV6-1 to TRBJ1-2; D call uncertain. The CDR3 has 15 amino acids. V was shortened by 5 bases and J by 0 bases, with 13 bases between the two germline ends. In germline, CDR1 is MNHNS, CDR2 SASEGT. CDR3 DNA sequence: TGTGCCAGCAGTACCCGCTCAGGCTCTAACTATGGCTACACCTTC. This sequence encodes CASSTRSGSNYGYTF.

This clone occurred a few times. The chain links TRBV19 to TRBJ1-4; D is unresolved. The germline gives CDR1 LNHDA, CDR2 SQIVND (reference sequence). V was shortened by 5 bases and J by 5 bases, with 15 bases between the two germline ends. This CDR3 has 15 amino acids. CDR3 nucleotide sequence: TGTGCCAGTAGTCGATCGGCGCGGACCAATGAAAAACTGTTTTTT. Its protein product is CASSRSARTNEKLFF. The full variable domain, completed using reference TRBV19 and TRBJ1-4, is DGGITQSPKYLFRKEGQNVTLSCEQNLNHDAMYWYRQDPGQGLRLIYYSQIVNDFQKGDIAEGYSVSREKKESFPLTVTSAQKNPTAFYLCASSRSARTNEKLFFGSGTQLSVL.

This clone was counted only a few times. This chain's CDR3 is CASTQTSSRGEQYF. The CDR3 DNA follows: TGTGCCAGCACCCAGACTAGCTCTCGAGGGGAGCAGTACTTC. This sequence joins TRBV2 and TRBJ2-7, with 7 bases matching TRBD2. The V segment lost 7 bases and the J segment 7 bases; nucleotides outside the gene matches: 13. Germline CDR1 is SNHLY and CDR2 is FYNNEI. CDR3 length: 14 amino acids.

The chain couples TRBV6-6 to TRBJ1-4, with D maybe TRBD1 (5 bases). CDR1 is MNHNY and CDR2 is SVGAGI in the germline V gene (reference sequence). The CDR3 totals 14 residues. Trimming stripped 6 bases from V and 5 bases from J, with 13 bases between. Here the CDR3 DNA reads TGTGCCAGCAGACCAGGGTTGGGGAATGAAAAACTGTTTTTT. Protein product: CASRPGLGNEKLFF.

This clone was seen many times. The CDR3 sequence: CASSPGPGGRENYGYTF. The CDR3 DNA reads as TGTGCCAGCAGCCCTGGCCCTGGGGGGAGAGAGAACTATGGCTACACCTTC. The V gene is TRBV4-2, the J gene TRBJ1-2; a possible D gene is TRBD1 (5 bases). This CDR3 contains 17 residues. CDR1 and CDR2 (germline): LGHNA, YNFKEQ. V shed 4 bases and J shed 2 bases, with 20 bases lying between them.

This clone has only a few counts. The sample holds other DNA sequences that translate to the same CDR3. The chain uses TRBV4-1 and TRBJ1-5; no firm D call. Germline V gives CDR1 MGHRA, CDR2 YSYEKL. CDR3 length equals 16 residues. V lost 0 bases and J lost 2, with 11 bases in between. CDR3 sequence: CASSQDGGIGNQPQHF. The CDR3 DNA reads TGCGCCAGCAGCCAAGACGGAGGAATTGGCAATCAGCCCCAGCATTTT.

J is TRBJ1-1 and V is TRBV7-9; D not certain. The CDR3 consists of 13 residues. V lost 10 bases and J lost 0, with 12 bases in between. CDR1 SEHNR and CDR2 FQNEAQ come from the germline V gene (reference sequence). The CDR3 loop is CATRREVNTEAFF. The DNA of the CDR3 is TGTGCCACCCGGAGAGAGGTGAACACTGAAGCTTTCTTT.

CDR3 sequence reads: CASRFAPGQPQHF. The CDR3 region has the DNA TGTGCCAGCAGATTCGCCCCAGGTCAGCCCCAGCATTTT. The V gene is TRBV27, the J gene TRBJ1-5; D remains unclear. CDR1 is MNHEY and CDR2 is SMNVEV in the germline V gene (reference sequence). V was shortened by 6 bases and J by 6 bases, with 12 bases between the two germline ends. The CDR3 contains 13 residues.

The chain couples TRBV6-6 to TRBJ2-3, with unresolved D. This CDR3 contains 13 residues. The germline V gene encodes CDR1 MNHNY and CDR2 SVGAGI (reference sequence). V lost 6 bases and J lost 1, with 8 bases in between. CDR3 coding DNA: TGTGCCAGCAGATCCGTGGGCACAGATACGCAGTATTTT. Protein: CASRSVGTDTQYF.

To note about this clone: The junction departs from germline at one end; a sequencing error may be responsible. The rearrangement links TRBV6-1 to TRBJ2-7; a possible D gene is TRBD1 (6 bases). The germline CDR1 and CDR2 sequences are MNHNS and SASEGT. The CDR3 is 14 amino acids. The CDR3 DNA reads as TGTGCCAGCAGAGAAGACAGGCCCCCCTACGAGCAGTACTTC. This encodes CASREDRPPYEQYF.

For this clone: The sample carries other DNA sequences with the same CDR3. The gene calls are TRBV5-1 and TRBJ1-2; D gene unclear. V was cut by 0 bases and J by 6 bases, with 9 bases left in between. The CDR3 runs 13 residues. CDR1 and CDR2 from the germline V gene are SGHRS and YFSETQ. DNA for the CDR3: TGCGCCAGCAGCTTGGTCCGGGGTGATGGCTACACCTTC. Amino acid sequence: CASSLVRGDGYTF.

The J gene is TRBJ2-2, the V gene TRBV5-6; weak D call: TRBD2 (6 bases). V lost 1 base to trimming and J lost 1 base, with 14 bases between them. Germline lookup yields CDR1 SGHDT and CDR2 YYEEEE. The CDR3 has 17 amino acids. CDR3 protein: CASSLRRDGLNTGELFF. The CDR3 DNA follows: TGTGCCAGCAGCTTGAGGCGGGACGGCCTGAACACCGGGGAGCTGTTTTTT.

The chain links TRBV6-6 to TRBJ2-7; the match to TRBD2 covers 12 bases. J gave up 3 bases and V 8 bases, and 11 bases lay outside the gene matches. This CDR3 region has 16 residues. Germline V gene data show CDR1 as MNHNY and CDR2 as SVGAGI (reference sequence). The CDR3 DNA sequence: TGTGCCAGCGGGAAACTAGCGGGAGGTCTTCACTACGAGCAGTACTTC. As protein: CASGKLAGGLHYEQYF.

The V gene is TRBV5-1, the J gene TRBJ2-1; 8 nucleotides line up with TRBD2. Germline assignment: CDR1 SGHRS and CDR2 YFSETQ. This CDR3 is built from 16 residues. Germline trimming cut 5 bases from V and 8 bases from J; bases unmatched to any gene: 15. CDR3 bases: TGCGCCAGCAGGAGTCAACCGGGAGGGCGGACGGATGAGCAGTTCTTC. The encoded protein is CASRSQPGGRTDEQFF.

The rearrangement uses TRBV5-1 and TRBJ2-1; TRBD2 matches at 10 bases. Germline CDR1 is SGHRS and CDR2 is YFSETQ. Germline trimming cut 6 bases from V and 5 bases from J; bases unmatched to any gene: 14. CDR3 length: 17 residues. The CDR3: CASNRLSGGALDNEQFF. CDR3 sequence (DNA): TGCGCCAGCAATCGACTGAGCGGGGGGGCCCTGGACAATGAGCAGTTCTTC. The entire variable domain, with the rest obtained from reference TRBV5-1 and TRBJ2-1, is as follows: KAGVTQTPRYLIKTRGQQVTLSCSPISGHRSVSWYQQTPGQGLQFLFEYFSETQRNKGNFPGRFSGRQFSNSRSEMNVSTLELGDSALYLCASNRLSGGALDNEQFFGPGTRLTVL.

The V gene is TRBV10-3, the J gene TRBJ2-1; a possible D gene is TRBD1 (6 bases). Germline V gives CDR1 ENHRY, CDR2 SYGVKD. This CDR3 comprises 15 residues. The V and J ends lost 3 bases and 5 bases respectively, with 14 bases between them. The CDR3 DNA is TGTGCCATCAGTGACGGGCAGGGGCTGGACAATGAGCAGTTCTTC. This codes for CAISDGQGLDNEQFF.

The V and J genes are TRBV9 and TRBJ1-6; a possible D gene is TRBD1 (5 bases). CDR3 length: 15 residues. Germline values: CDR1 SGDLS, CDR2 YYNGEE. Trimming took 5 bases from V and 8 from J, leaving 17 bases between them. CDR3: CASSRLGAGDSPLHF. CDR3 DNA sequence: TGTGCCAGCAGTAGACTAGGGGCCGGAGATTCACCCCTCCACTTT.

This chain connects TRBV2 to TRBJ2-1; D not resolved. The CDR3 loop spans 11 amino acids. V was clipped by 6 bases and J by 6 bases, with 6 bases between them. CDR1 and CDR2 from the germline V gene are SNHLY and FYNNEI. CDR3 sequence: CASSWLNEQFF. The DNA of the CDR3 is TGTGCCAGCAGCTGGCTCAATGAGCAGTTCTTC.

The chain has TRBV5-1 and TRBJ1-4; a possible D gene is TRBD1 (5 bases). The V gene lost 0 bases and the J gene lost 7 bases, with 13 bases spanning the gap. Germline lookup yields CDR1 SGHRS and CDR2 YFSETQ. This CDR3 contains 15 residues. CDR3 DNA: TGCGCCAGCAGCTTGGCTTTGGGGGGAAGTGAAAAACTGTTTTTT. Translated: CASSLALGGSEKLFF.

This chain uses TRBV5-4 with TRBJ2-3; the D is unclear. Trimming removed 4 bases from V and 0 bases from J, with 9 bases in between. This CDR3 region has 14 residues. Per germline, CDR1 SGHNT and CDR2 YYREEE (reference sequence). The CDR3: CASSATDSTDTQYF. In DNA form, the CDR3 reads TGTGCCAGCAGCGCCACCGACAGCACAGATACGCAGTATTTT.